This record concerns one T cell receptor beta chain sequence. The antigen is unknown. Trimming removed 7 bases from V and 4 bases from J; junction bases left unmatched: 13. Germline V CDR1 and CDR2: GTSNPN, SVGIG (reference sequence). The CDR3 spans 15 residues. The data are from a study of radiation and T cells in renal cell carcinoma. The overall study: Nephrectomy followed 15 Gy stereotactic body radiation by 4 weeks.

Measured with immunoSEQ multiplex PCR; TCRdb has only the in-frame clones, and not every one. The data contain 100,000 to 150,000 clones, around 89% of them singletons. The study, taken as a whole, reports: From baseline, blood top tumor clonotypes peaked at 2 weeks post-radiation. Pretreatment tumor biopsies were lacking, so baseline clonotypes are unknown.

Noted time point: blood 2 weeks post-SBRT. Treatment in this sample: 15 Gy SBRT to primary tumor, nephrectomy 4 weeks later. The sequence came from a woman in her sixties or seventies with renal cell carcinoma. V and J are TRBV30 and TRBJ2-7; 10 nucleotides line up with TRBD1. This specimen was blood, taken from a patient whose treatment included radiotherapy and nephrectomy. CDR3: CASTPGQGLFYEQYF. Written as DNA, the CDR3 is TGTGCCTCCACGCCGGGACAGGGGCTTTTTTACGAGCAGTACTTC.